The next 31 T cell receptor beta chains were all read from a single sample in a study of graft-versus-host responses after intestinal transplantation. The protocol was immunoSEQ multiplex PCR, while the TCRdb copy is restricted to in-frame clones and leaves out a portion. The repertoire includes over 10,000 clones, 80% to 90% of them detected once, and around 23% sits in the top ten. This specimen consisted of PBMCs, obtained after intestinal transplantation. The origin of the receptors is a human patient who received an intestinal transplant, so some T cells may come from the graft donor.

The chain uses TRBV7-9 and TRBJ2-3, with D possibly matching TRBD1 (5 bases). V dropped 6 bases and J dropped 2 bases, with 18 bases sitting between them. The CDR3 has 16 residues. Germline CDR1 reads SEHNR; CDR2 reads FQNEAQ (reference sequence). Here the CDR3 DNA reads TGTGCCAGCAGTTCAAAGGGGAACCCTTACACAGATACGCAGTATTTT. Protein sequence: CASSSKGNPYTDTQYF.

The rearrangement joins TRBV11-2 to TRBJ2-7; possible D gene TRBD1, 6 bases. The CDR3 contains 14 residues. Germline CDR1 and CDR2: SGHAT and FQNNGV. Trimming pared 1 base from V and 7 bases from J, leaving 14 bases between. The CDR3 here is CASSLATRGVEQYF. In nucleotides, the CDR3 is TGTGCCAGCAGCTTAGCAACCAGGGGTGTAGAGCAGTACTTC.

This clone was recorded only once. The genes are TRBV30 and TRBJ1-1; D is unresolved. The CDR3 is 17 residues long. Germline assignment: CDR1 GTSNPN and CDR2 SVGIG (reference sequence). V lost 0 bases, J lost 1 base, and 18 bases lay in between. CDR3 coding DNA: TGTGCCTGGAGTGTACCCCCCAGTGGCAGGAGGAACACTGAAGCTTTCTTT. Amino acids: CAWSVPPSGRRNTEAFF.

The J gene is TRBJ2-7, the V gene TRBV6-1; no clear D. The germline V and J ends were trimmed by 0 bases and 5 bases, with 26 bases remaining between them. Germline CDR1 reads MNHNS; CDR2 reads SASEGT. The length of the CDR3 is 19 residues. The CDR3 nucleotides are TGTGCCAGCAGTGAAGCGCTTCTAGGTAGGGTCCCTCTCCTAGACGAGCAGTACTTC. Translating it yields CASSEALLGRVPLLDEQYF.

This chain joins TRBV27 and TRBJ2-1; tentative D call: TRBD2 (5 bases). V shed 3 bases and J shed 4 bases, with 13 bases lying between them. CDR1 is MNHEY and CDR2 is SMNVEV in the germline V gene (reference sequence). The CDR3 loop spans 15 amino acids. CDR3 in amino acids: CASSFGNGGYNEQFF. As DNA, the CDR3 is TGTGCCAGCAGTTTCGGGAACGGAGGATACAATGAGCAGTTCTTC.

The rearrangement uses TRBV5-1 and TRBJ2-3, with TRBD1 matching over 10 bases. After removal of 5 bases from V and 4 bases from J, the junction contained 10 bases not matched to a gene. The CDR3 totals 16 residues. The germline V gene encodes CDR1 SGHRS and CDR2 YFSETQ. In DNA, the CDR3 is TGCGCCAGCAGGCCTGGATGGACAGGGGGTGCAGATACGCAGTATTTT. Its translation is CASRPGWTGGADTQYF.

J is TRBJ1-1 and V is TRBV7-2; D gene ambiguous. Germline lookup yields CDR1 SGHTA and CDR2 FQGNSA. This CDR3 has 16 amino acids. V was pared by 0 bases and J by 0 bases, with 11 bases between. The CDR3 nucleotides are TGTGCCAGCAGCTTAGCGCCCTTCAGAATGAACACTGAAGCTTTCTTT. This encodes CASSLAPFRMNTEAFF.

This clone was seen just once. The V call is TRBV14, the J call TRBJ2-7; no firm D call. V dropped 1 base and J dropped 0 bases, with 10 bases sitting between them. Looked up from germline, CDR1 is SGHDN and CDR2 is FVKESK. CDR3 length equals 15 residues. The CDR3 region is CASSQGISLSYEQYF. DNA of the CDR3: TGTGCCAGCAGCCAAGGGATATCGCTCTCCTACGAGCAGTACTTC.

The chain has TRBV7-9 and TRBJ1-2; no definite D call. The germline CDR1 and CDR2 sequences are SEHNR and FQNEAQ (reference sequence). This CDR3 region has 15 residues. The V end was cut by 5 bases, the J end by 4 bases, with 17 bases between. CDR3 sequence reads: CASSNKGLPGYGYTF. The CDR3, as DNA: TGTGCCAGCAGCAACAAAGGCCTTCCAGGCTATGGCTACACCTTC.

This clone was seen only once. The chain is built from TRBV7-9 and TRBJ1-2, with TRBD1 matching over 7 bases. Germline V CDR1 and CDR2: SEHNR, FQNEAQ (reference sequence). V shed 1 base, J shed 0 bases, and the junction held 2 bases outside the gene matches. The CDR3 runs 15 residues. CDR3 nucleotide sequence: TGTGCCAGCAGCTTAGGGACAGGATCTAACTATGGCTACACCTTC. It translates to CASSLGTGSNYGYTF.

The genes are TRBV19 and TRBJ1-1, with D possibly matching TRBD1 (6 bases). The CDR3 contains 16 residues. Trimming stripped 7 bases from V and 4 bases from J, with 22 bases between. The germline gives CDR1 LNHDA, CDR2 SQIVND (reference sequence). The CDR3 protein is CASTLNGGGGGTEAFF. DNA for the CDR3: TGTGCCAGTACCCTTAATGGGGGAGGGGGAGGCACTGAAGCTTTCTTT.

J is TRBJ1-1 and V is TRBV5-1; D is possibly TRBD1 (5 bases). Trimming removed 3 bases at V and 8 bases at J, with 14 bases between. The CDR3 is 13 residues long. Germline-derived CDR1 and CDR2 are SGHRS and YFSETQ. CDR3 sequence (DNA): TGCGCCAGCAGCTCTCGGGACGACGGGGAAGCTTTCTTT. Amino acids: CASSSRDDGEAFF. Full variable domain (missing parts from reference TRBV5-1 and TRBJ1-1): KAGVTQTPRYLIKTRGQQVTLSCSPISGHRSVSWYQQTPGQGLQFLFEYFSETQRNKGNFPGRFSGRQFSNSRSEMNVSTLELGDSALYLCASSSRDDGEAFFGQGTRLTVV.

V usage is TRBV30 and J usage is TRBJ2-5; maybe TRBD1 (6 bases). The last part of the DNA fits TRBJ2-7 better; the J call may be wrong. The CDR3 sequence is 15 residues long. CDR1 is GTSNPN and CDR2 is SVGIG in the germline V gene (reference sequence). The CDR3 nucleotides read TGTGCCTGGAGTGTACCGGGCAGGGGAGAGGACGAGCAGTACTTC. Protein product: CAWSVPGRGEDEQYF.

The chain employs TRBV6-1 and TRBJ1-4; D is possibly TRBD1 (5 bases). The V end was cut by 6 bases, the J end by 7 bases, with 12 bases between. This CDR3 is built from 13 residues. Germline loops: CDR1 MNHNS, CDR2 SASEGT. This CDR3 reads CASSDQGGEKLFF. The CDR3 bases are TGTGCCAGCAGCGACCAGGGAGGTGAAAAACTGTTTTTT.

The rearrangement links TRBV7-9 to TRBJ2-1, with a possible D match to TRBD1 (6 bases). V lost 8 bases and J 1 base, leaving 21 bases between the germline ends. Germline-derived CDR1 and CDR2 are SEHNR and FQNEAQ (reference sequence). CDR3 size: 17 residues. CDR3 sequence (DNA): TGTGCCAGCCGACCCCGGAGGACAGAGGTTTCCTACAATGAGCAGTTCTTC. Encoded protein: CASRPRRTEVSYNEQFF.

The chain joins TRBV28 to TRBJ2-2; D unresolved. CDR1 MDHEN and CDR2 SYDVKM come from the germline V gene. Trimming took off 6 bases at V and 0 bases at J, with 5 bases between the two ends. This CDR3 is built from 13 residues. CDR3 loop: CASRTSNTGELFF. The CDR3 DNA follows: TGTGCCAGCAGAACCTCGAACACCGGGGAGCTGTTTTTT.

The chain employs TRBV5-6 and TRBJ1-3; D not resolved. From germline, CDR1 is SGHDT and CDR2 YYEEEE. V was cut by 0 bases and J by 1 base, with 8 bases left in between. This CDR3 spans 15 amino acids. CDR3 amino acids: CASSLGVRSGNTIYF. As DNA, the CDR3 is TGTGCCAGCAGCTTGGGTGTCAGGTCTGGAAACACCATATATTTT.

The rearrangement joins TRBV27 to TRBJ2-7, with TRBD2 matching over 9 bases. Trimming took 4 bases from V and 4 from J; bases not matched to a gene: 8. The CDR3 covers 15 residues. The germline CDR1 and CDR2 sequences are MNHEY and SMNVEV (reference sequence). In nucleotides, the CDR3 is TGTGCCAGCAGTTCATTAGCGGGAGCTCAGTACGAGCAGTACTTC. Protein sequence: CASSSLAGAQYEQYF.

The chain joins TRBV7-3 to TRBJ1-2; 10 nucleotides line up with TRBD1. This CDR3 is 14 amino acids long. Per the germline V gene, CDR1 is SGHTA and CDR2 is FQGTGA. The V gene end was trimmed by 5 bases and the J gene end by 7 bases; junction bases not matched to a gene: 7. Here the CDR3 reads CASSPGQGIGGYTF. The CDR3 nucleotides read TGTGCCAGCAGCCCGGGACAGGGGATCGGTGGCTACACCTTC.

The chain links TRBV5-1 to TRBJ2-1; TRBD2 matches at 7 bases. Germline V CDR1 and CDR2: SGHRS, YFSETQ. This CDR3 contains 15 residues. J lost 1 base, V lost 2 bases, and 3 bases had no gene match. The CDR3 protein is CASSLSGDSYNEQFF. The CDR3 DNA sequence: TGCGCCAGCAGCTTAAGCGGGGATTCCTACAATGAGCAGTTCTTC.

Comment on this clone: A much larger clone lies a single base off, so this may be a read error. This CDR3 is also generated by other DNA sequences in the sample. The V call is TRBV28, the J call TRBJ1-2, with TRBD1 identical over 7 bases. CDR3 length: 17 residues. Germline CDR1 MDHEN, CDR2 SYDVKM. This CDR3 is CARRGAGRATLNYGYTF. The CDR3 DNA reads TGTGCCCGCAGGGGGGCGGGGAGGGCGACTCTAAACTATGGCTACACCTTC.

The chain joins TRBV27 to TRBJ2-5, with TRBD2 matching over 14 bases. V shed 3 bases and J 7 bases; nucleotides not matched to a gene: 4. The CDR3 extends over 15 amino acids. CDR1 is MNHEY, CDR2 SMNVEV, per germline (reference sequence). The CDR3 sequence: CASSFMTSGGGTQYF. CDR3 bases: TGTGCCAGCAGTTTTATGACTAGCGGGGGGGGGACCCAGTACTTC.

The chain recombines TRBV5-8 with TRBJ2-7; D could derive from TRBD1 or TRBD2 (5 bases each). The germline gives CDR1 SGHTS, CDR2 YDEGEE. V was clipped by 0 bases and J by 1 base, with 11 bases between them. The CDR3 covers 15 residues. This CDR3 reads CASSLGGIGSYEQYF. CDR3 coding DNA: TGTGCCAGCAGCTTGGGGGGGATCGGATCCTACGAGCAGTACTTC.

V and J are TRBV30 and TRBJ1-2, with 8 bases matching TRBD1. This CDR3 region has 15 residues. The germline V gene encodes CDR1 GTSNPN and CDR2 SVGIG (reference sequence). V gave up 4 bases and J gave up 2 bases; unmatched junction bases: 9. The CDR3 is CAWTSWAGGNYGYTF. The CDR3 region has the DNA TGTGCCTGGACCTCCTGGGCAGGGGGCAACTATGGCTACACCTTC.

The chain combines TRBV7-6 with TRBJ2-5; no clear D gene. The V gene lost 4 bases and the J gene lost 1 base, with 19 bases spanning the gap. The CDR3 covers 17 residues. Germline V gene sequence: CDR1 SGHVS, CDR2 FNYEAQ. For the CDR3, the DNA is TGTGCCAGCAGCTCGGAAATCCCAGCGCTACGCCAAGAGACCCAGTACTTC. Its translation: CASSSEIPALRQETQYF.

V gene TRBV6-1 combines with J gene TRBJ1-1, with a weak D call TRBD1 (5 bases). This CDR3 is 13 amino acids long. V was shortened by 4 bases and J by 3 bases, with 9 bases between the two germline ends. Germline CDR1 is MNHNS and CDR2 is SASEGT. CDR3 region: CASSVNRYTEAFF. CDR3 nucleotides: TGTGCCAGCAGTGTTAACAGGTACACTGAAGCTTTCTTT.

Note on this clone: Its ends do not fully match the called genes, so a read error is possible. The V call is TRBV7-7, the J call TRBJ2-1, with 13 nucleotides matching TRBD2. From germline, CDR1 is SSHAT and CDR2 FNYEAQ (reference sequence). The length of the CDR3 is 17 residues. The CDR3 DNA reads as TGTGCTAGCAGCTTAGCAGTAACTAGCGGGAGGGGGGATGAGCAGTTCTTC. This sequence encodes CASSLAVTSGRGDEQFF. Supplemented by reference TRBV7-7 and TRBJ2-1, the full variable domain reads GAGVSQSPRYKVTKRGQDVTLRCDPISSHATLYWYQQALGQGPEFLTYFNYEAQPDKSGLPSDRFSAERPEGSISTLTIQRTEQRDSAMYRCASSLAVTSGRGDEQFFGPGTRLTVL.

The chain is built from TRBV6-1 and TRBJ1-5; 7 bases match TRBD1. The J segment lost 3 bases and the V segment lost 7 bases, leaving 9 bases of the junction unmatched. The CDR3 loop spans 15 amino acids. The germline CDR1 and CDR2 sequences are MNHNS and SASEGT. As DNA, the CDR3 is TGTGCCAGCAACAACGGGGGACAGTACAATCAGCCCCAGCATTTT. This codes for CASNNGGQYNQPQHF.

V usage is TRBV6-5 and J usage is TRBJ1-2; possible D gene TRBD1, 5 bases. The CDR3 has 14 amino acids. The V and J ends lost 5 bases and 4 bases respectively, with 14 bases between them. Germline values: CDR1 MNHEY, CDR2 SVGAGI. CDR3 loop: CASSPWGRGYGYTF. DNA for the CDR3: TGTGCCAGCAGTCCATGGGGGAGGGGCTATGGCTACACCTTC.

This sequence joins TRBV7-9 and TRBJ1-4; D is uncertain. The V end lost 2 bases, the J end lost 8 bases, and 9 bases lay between the germline ends. Germline CDR1 and CDR2: SEHNR and FQNEAQ (reference sequence). The CDR3 sequence is 13 residues long. Here the CDR3 reads CASSLYPDEKLFF. CDR3 nucleotides: TGTGCCAGCAGCTTATACCCGGACGAAAAACTGTTTTTT.

This clone is a singleton in its sample. An end of the junction differs from the germline gene, which may be a read error. V is TRBV7-7 and J is TRBJ2-3; 7 bases are shared with TRBD1. The CDR3 spans 15 residues. Germline V lookup: CDR1 SSHAT, CDR2 FNYEAQ (reference sequence). The CDR3, as DNA: TGTGCTAGCAGCTTGGGCAGGGGGAATACAGATACGCAGTATTTT. Protein sequence: CASSLGRGNTDTQYF.